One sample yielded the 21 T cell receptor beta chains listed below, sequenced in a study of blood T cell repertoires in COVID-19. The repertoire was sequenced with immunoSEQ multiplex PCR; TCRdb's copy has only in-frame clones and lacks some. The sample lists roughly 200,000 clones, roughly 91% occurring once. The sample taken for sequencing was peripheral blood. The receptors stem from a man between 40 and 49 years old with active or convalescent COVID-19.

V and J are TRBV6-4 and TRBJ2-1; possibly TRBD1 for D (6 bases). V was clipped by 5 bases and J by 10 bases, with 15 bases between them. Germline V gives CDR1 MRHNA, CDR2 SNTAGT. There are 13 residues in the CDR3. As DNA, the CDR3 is TGTGCCAGCAGTCTTCACAGGGACGGCGAGCAGTTCTTC. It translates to CASSLHRDGEQFF.

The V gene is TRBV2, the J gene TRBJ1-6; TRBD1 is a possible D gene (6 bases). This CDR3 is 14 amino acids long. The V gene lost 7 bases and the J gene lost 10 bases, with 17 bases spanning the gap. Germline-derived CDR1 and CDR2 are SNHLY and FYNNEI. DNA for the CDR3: TGTGCCAGCATGCGGCCAGGGGAGGGGTCACCCCTCCACTTT. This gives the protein CASMRPGEGSPLHF.

CDR3 residues: CASSGTGTGGETQYF. The DNA of the CDR3 is TGCGCCAGCAGCGGGACCGGGACAGGTGGGGAGACCCAGTACTTC. This rearrangement joins TRBV5-1 to TRBJ2-5, with 8 bases fitting TRBD1. The J segment lost 5 bases and the V segment lost 4 bases, leaving 10 bases of the junction unmatched. This CDR3 has 15 residues. Germline CDR1 SGHRS, CDR2 YFSETQ. The full variable domain, completed using reference TRBV5-1 and TRBJ2-5, is KAGVTQTPRYLIKTRGQQVTLSCSPISGHRSVSWYQQTPGQGLQFLFEYFSETQRNKGNFPGRFSGRQFSNSRSEMNVSTLELGDSALYLCASSGTGTGGETQYFGPGTRLLVL.

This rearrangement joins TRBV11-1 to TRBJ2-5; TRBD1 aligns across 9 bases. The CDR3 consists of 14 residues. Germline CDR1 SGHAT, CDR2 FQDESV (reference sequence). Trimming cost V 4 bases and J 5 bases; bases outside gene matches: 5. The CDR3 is CASSSGQGAETQYF. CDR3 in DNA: TGTGCCAGCAGCTCGGGACAGGGAGCGGAGACCCAGTACTTC.

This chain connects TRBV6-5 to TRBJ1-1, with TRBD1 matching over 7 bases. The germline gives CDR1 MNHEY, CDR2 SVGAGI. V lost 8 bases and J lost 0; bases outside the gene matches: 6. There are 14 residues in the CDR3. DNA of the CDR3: TGTGCCAGCCACAGGGGCCAAATGAACACTGAAGCTTTCTTT. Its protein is CASHRGQMNTEAFF.

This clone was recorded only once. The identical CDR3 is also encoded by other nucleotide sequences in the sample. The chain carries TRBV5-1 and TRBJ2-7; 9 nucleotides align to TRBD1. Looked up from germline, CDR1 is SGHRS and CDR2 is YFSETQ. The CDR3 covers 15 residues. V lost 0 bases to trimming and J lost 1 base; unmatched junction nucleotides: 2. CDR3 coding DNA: TGCGCCAGCAGCTTGGGAGGGACAGGGTCCTACGAGCAGTACTTC. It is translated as CASSLGGTGSYEQYF.

DNA of the CDR3: TGTGCCAGCAGATCACAGGGGAGGACCTACGAGCAGTACTTC. Translation gives CASRSQGRTYEQYF. The V gene is TRBV2, the J gene TRBJ2-7; TRBD1 might be the D (7 bases). CDR1 SNHLY and CDR2 FYNNEI come from the germline V gene. V was trimmed by 6 bases and J by 2 bases, leaving 14 bases between them. The CDR3 is made up of 14 amino acids.

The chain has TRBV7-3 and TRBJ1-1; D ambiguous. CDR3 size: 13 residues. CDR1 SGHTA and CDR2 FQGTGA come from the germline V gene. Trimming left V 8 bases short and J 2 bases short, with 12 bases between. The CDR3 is CASGLQQNTEAFF. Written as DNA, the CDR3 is TGTGCCAGCGGTTTACAGCAAAACACTGAAGCTTTCTTT.

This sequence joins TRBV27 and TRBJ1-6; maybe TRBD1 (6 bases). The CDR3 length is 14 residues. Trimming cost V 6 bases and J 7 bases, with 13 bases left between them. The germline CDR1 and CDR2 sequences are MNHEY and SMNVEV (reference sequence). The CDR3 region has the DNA TGTGCCAGCAGAAACGGGACACAGAATTCACCCCTCCACTTT. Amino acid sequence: CASRNGTQNSPLHF.

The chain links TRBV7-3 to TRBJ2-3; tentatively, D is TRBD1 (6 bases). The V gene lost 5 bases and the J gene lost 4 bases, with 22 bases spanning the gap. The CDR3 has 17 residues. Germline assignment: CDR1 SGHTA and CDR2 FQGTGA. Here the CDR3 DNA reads TGTGCCAGCAGCCAGGGGCTAGGGGGATTTGGCGCAGATACGCAGTATTTT. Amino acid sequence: CASSQGLGGFGADTQYF.

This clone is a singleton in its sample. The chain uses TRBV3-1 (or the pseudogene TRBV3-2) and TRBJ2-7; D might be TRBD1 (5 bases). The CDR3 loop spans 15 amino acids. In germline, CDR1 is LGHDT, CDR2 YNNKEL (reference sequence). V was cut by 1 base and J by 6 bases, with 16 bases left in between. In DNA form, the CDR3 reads TGTGCCAGCAGCCAAGGAGGAGCAGGGAAACGCGAGCAGTACTTC. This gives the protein CASSQGGAGKREQYF.

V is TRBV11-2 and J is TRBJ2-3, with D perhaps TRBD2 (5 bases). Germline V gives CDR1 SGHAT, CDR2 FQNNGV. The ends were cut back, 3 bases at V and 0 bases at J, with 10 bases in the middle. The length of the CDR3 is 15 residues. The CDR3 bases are TGTGCCAGCAGCTTTGGAGGTCCTAGCACAGATACGCAGTATTTT. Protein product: CASSFGGPSTDTQYF.

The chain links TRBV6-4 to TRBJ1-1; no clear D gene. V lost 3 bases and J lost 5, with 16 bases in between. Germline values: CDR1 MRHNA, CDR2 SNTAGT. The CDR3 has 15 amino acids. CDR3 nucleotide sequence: TGTGCCAGCAGTGAAGGTCACGGAGCGTTGACTGAAGCTTTCTTT. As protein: CASSEGHGALTEAFF.

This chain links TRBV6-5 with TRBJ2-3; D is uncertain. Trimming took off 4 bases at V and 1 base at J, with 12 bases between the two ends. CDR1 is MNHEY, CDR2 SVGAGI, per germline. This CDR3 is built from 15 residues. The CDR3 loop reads CASSLGRSGTDTQYF. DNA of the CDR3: TGTGCCAGCAGTTTGGGTCGGAGTGGCACAGATACGCAGTATTTT.

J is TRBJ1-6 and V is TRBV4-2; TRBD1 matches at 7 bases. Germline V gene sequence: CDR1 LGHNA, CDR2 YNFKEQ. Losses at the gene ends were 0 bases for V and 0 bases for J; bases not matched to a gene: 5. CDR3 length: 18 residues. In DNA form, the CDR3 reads TGTGCCAGCAGCCAAGAATCGACAGGGAGCTCCTATAATTCACCCCTCCACTTT. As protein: CASSQESTGSSYNSPLHF.

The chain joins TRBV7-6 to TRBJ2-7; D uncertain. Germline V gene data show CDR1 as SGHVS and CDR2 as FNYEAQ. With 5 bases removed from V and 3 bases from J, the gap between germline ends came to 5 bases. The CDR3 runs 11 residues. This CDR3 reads CASSPNYEQYF. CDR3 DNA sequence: TGTGCCAGCAGCCCAAACTACGAGCAGTACTTC.

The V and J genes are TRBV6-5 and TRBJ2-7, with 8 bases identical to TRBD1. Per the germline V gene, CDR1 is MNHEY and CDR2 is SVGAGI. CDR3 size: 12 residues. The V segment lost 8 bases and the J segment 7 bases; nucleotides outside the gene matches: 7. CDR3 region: CASGGQGREQYF. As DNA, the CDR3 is TGTGCCAGCGGAGGACAGGGCCGAGAGCAGTACTTC.

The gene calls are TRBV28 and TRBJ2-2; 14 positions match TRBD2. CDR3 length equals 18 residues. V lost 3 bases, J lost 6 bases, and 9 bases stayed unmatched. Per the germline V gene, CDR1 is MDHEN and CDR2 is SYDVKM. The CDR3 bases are TGTGCCAGCAGTTTCTGGGACGGGACTAGCGGGAGCGCCGGGGAGCTGTTTTTT. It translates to CASSFWDGTSGSAGELFF. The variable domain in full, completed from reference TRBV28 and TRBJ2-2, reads DVKVTQSSRYLVKRTGEKVFLECVQDMDHENMFWYRQDPGLGLRLIYFSYDVKMKEKGDIPEGYSVSREKKERFSLILESASTNQTSMYLCASSFWDGTSGSAGELFFGEGSRLTVL.

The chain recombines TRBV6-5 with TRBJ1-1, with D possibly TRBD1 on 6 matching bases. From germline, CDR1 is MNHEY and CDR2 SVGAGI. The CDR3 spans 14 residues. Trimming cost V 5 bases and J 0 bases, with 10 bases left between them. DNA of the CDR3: TGTGCCAGCAGTCCCACAGGGATGAACACTGAAGCTTTCTTT. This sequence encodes CASSPTGMNTEAFF.

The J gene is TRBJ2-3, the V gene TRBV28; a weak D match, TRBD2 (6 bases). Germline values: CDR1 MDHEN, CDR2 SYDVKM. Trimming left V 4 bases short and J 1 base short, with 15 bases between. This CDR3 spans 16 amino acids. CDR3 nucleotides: TGTGCCAGCAGTTCCCCAGGTGTAGCGGGCACAGATACGCAGTATTTT. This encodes CASSSPGVAGTDTQYF.

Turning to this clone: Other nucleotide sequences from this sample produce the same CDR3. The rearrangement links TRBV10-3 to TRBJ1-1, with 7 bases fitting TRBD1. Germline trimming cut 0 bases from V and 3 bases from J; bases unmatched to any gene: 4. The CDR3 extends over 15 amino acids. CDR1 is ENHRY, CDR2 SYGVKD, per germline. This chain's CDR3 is CAISESRQGDTEAFF. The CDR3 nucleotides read TGTGCCATCAGTGAGTCGAGGCAGGGGGACACTGAAGCTTTCTTT.